This TCR beta chain was identified during a study of brain T cells in children with intractable seizures. Method: immunoSEQ multiplex PCR; TCRdb's copy keeps in-frame clones and lacks some. The sample includes about 340,000 clones, 93% of them seen just once. As to time point: blood from clinic visit 5 months post-surgery; TSC patient then seizure free. Surgery cases with the highest brain T cell transcript signatures were chosen for sequencing. Study results and caveats: Absence of clones before surgery may stem from lower sequencing depth.

This CDR3 region has 15 residues. From germline, CDR1 is SEHNR and CDR2 FQNEAQ (reference sequence). Concerning this clone itself: Its antigen remains unknown. The junction and the germline gene differ at one end; a read error may be behind it.

Source: peripheral blood, taken 4 to 5 months after surgery. The TCR was taken from a boy under three years old with tuberous sclerosis and intractable seizures. The V call is TRBV7-9, the J call TRBJ2-7; maybe TRBD1 (5 bases). CDR3 bases: TGTGCCAGCAGCTTAGGGGGCGGCAGGAGCCCTTTATCGGACTTC. Amino acid sequence: CASSLGGGRSPLSDF.